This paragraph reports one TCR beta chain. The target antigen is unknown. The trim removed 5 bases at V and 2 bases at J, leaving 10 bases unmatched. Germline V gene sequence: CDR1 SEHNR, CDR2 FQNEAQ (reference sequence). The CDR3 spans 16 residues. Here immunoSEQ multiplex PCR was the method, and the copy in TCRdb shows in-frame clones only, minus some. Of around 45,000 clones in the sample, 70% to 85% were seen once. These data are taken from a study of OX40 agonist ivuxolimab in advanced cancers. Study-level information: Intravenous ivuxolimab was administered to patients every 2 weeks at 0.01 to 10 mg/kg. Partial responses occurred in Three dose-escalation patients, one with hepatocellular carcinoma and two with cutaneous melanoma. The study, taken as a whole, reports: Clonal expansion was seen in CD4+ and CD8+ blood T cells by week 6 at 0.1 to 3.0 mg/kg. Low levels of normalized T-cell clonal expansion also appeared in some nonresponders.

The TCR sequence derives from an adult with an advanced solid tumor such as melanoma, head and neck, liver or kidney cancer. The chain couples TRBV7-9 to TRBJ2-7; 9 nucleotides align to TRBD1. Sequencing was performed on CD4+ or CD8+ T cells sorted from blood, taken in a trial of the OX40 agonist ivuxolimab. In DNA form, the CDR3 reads TGTGCCAGCAGCCCGTGGACAGGGGAGAGTACCTACGAGCAGTACTTC. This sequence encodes CASSPWTGESTYEQYF.